The source of this T cell receptor (beta chain) is a study of blood T cell repertoires in COVID-19. The V and J ends lost 5 bases and 2 bases respectively, with 16 bases between them. The CDR3 consists of 16 residues. The germline CDR1 and CDR2 sequences are SSHAT and FNYEAQ (reference sequence). Clones were read by immunoSEQ multiplex PCR, and TCRdb kept only the in-frame ones, dropping some. The profile shows about 220,000 clones, around 86% of them singletons. The receptor was isolated from a man aged 25 to 40 who had recovered from COVID-19. This chain links TRBV7-7 with TRBJ2-1; tentatively, D is TRBD1 (6 bases). Sample: peripheral blood. CDR3 residues: CASSDLSGTTYNEQFF. The CDR3, as DNA: TGTGCCAGCAGCGACCTCTCCGGGACAACCTACAATGAGCAGTTCTTC. Full variable domain (outside the CDR3, taken from reference TRBV7-7 and TRBJ2-1): GAGVSQSPRYKVTKRGQDVTLRCDPISSHATLYWYQQALGQGPEFLTYFNYEAQPDKSGLPSDRFSAERPEGSISTLTIQRTEQRDSAMYRCASSDLSGTTYNEQFFGPGTRLTVL.